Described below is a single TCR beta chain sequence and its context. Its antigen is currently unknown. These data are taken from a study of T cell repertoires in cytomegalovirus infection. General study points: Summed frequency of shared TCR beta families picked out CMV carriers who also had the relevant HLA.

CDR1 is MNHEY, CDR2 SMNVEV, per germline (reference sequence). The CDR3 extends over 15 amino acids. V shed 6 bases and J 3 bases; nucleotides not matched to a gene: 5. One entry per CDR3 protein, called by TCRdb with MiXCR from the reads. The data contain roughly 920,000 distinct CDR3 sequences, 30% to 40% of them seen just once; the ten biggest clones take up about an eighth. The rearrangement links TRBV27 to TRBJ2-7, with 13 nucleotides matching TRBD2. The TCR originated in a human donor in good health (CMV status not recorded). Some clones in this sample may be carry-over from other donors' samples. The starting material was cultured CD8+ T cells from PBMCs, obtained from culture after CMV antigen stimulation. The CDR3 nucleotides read TGTGCCAGCAGCCACGGACTAGCGGGAGTCTACGAGCAGTACTTC. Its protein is CASSHGLAGVYEQYF.